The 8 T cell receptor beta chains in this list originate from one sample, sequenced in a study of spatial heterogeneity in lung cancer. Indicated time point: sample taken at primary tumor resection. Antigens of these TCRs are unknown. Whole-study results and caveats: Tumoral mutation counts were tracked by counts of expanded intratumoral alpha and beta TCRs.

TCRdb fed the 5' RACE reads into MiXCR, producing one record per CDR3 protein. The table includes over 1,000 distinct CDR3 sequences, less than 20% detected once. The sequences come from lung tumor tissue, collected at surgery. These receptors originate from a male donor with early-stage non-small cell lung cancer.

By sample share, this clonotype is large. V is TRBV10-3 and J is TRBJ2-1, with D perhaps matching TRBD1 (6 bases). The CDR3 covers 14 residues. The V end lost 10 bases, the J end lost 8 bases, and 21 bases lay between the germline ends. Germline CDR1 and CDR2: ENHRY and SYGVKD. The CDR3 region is CASKGTTPSHEQFF. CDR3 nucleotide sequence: TGTGCCAGCAAAGGGACAACGCCCTCCCATGAGCAGTTCTTC.

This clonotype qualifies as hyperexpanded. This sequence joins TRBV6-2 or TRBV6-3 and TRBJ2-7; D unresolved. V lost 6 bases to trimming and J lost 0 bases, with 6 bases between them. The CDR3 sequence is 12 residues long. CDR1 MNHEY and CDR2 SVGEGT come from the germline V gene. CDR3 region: CASSWDSYEQYF. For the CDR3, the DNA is TGTGCCAGCAGCTGGGACTCCTACGAGCAGTACTTC.

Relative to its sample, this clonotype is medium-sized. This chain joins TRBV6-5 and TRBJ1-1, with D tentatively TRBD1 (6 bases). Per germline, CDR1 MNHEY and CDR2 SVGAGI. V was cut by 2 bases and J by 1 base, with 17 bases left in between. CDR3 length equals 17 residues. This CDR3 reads CASSYIPGAEGNTEAFF. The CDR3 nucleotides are TGTGCCAGCAGTTACATTCCGGGGGCCGAGGGGAACACTGAAGCTTTCTTT.

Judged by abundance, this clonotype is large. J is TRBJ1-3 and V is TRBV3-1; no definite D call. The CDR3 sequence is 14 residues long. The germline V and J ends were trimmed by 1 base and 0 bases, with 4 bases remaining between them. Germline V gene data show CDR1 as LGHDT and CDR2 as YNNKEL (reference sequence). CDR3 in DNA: TGTGCCAGCAGCCAAGGGAGCTCTGGAAACACCATATATTTT. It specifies CASSQGSSGNTIYF. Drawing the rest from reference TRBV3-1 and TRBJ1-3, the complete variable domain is DTAVSQTPKYLVTQMGNDKSIKCEQNLGHDTMYWYKQDSKKFLKIMFSYNNKELIINETVPNRFSPKSPDKAHLNLHINSLELGDSAVYFCASSQGSSGNTIYFGEGSWLTVV.

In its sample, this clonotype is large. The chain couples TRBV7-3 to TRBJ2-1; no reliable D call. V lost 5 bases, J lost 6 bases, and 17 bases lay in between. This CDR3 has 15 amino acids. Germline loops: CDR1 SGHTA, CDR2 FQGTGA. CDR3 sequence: CASSPAFGRINEQFF. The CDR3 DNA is TGTGCCAGCAGCCCGGCGTTTGGACGGATCAATGAGCAGTTCTTC.

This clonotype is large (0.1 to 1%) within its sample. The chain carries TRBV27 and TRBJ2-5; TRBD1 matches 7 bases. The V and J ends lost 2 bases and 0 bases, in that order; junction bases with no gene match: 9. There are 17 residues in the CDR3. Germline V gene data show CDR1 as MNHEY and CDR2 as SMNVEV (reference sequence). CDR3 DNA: TGTGCCAGCAGTTTAACCGGGACAGTTGCGTACCAAGAGACCCAGTACTTC. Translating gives CASSLTGTVAYQETQYF.

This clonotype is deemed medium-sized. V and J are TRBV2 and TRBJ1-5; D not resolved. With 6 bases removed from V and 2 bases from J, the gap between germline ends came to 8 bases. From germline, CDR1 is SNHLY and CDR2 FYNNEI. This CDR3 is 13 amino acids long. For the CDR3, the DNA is TGTGCCAGCAGAGGGCAGGGCAATCAGCCCCAGCATTTT. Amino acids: CASRGQGNQPQHF.

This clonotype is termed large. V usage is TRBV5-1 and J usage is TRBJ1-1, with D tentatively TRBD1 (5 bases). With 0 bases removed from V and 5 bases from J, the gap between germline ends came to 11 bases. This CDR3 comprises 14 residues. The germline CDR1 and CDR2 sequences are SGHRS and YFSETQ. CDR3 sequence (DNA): TGCGCCAGCAGCTTGGTGGGGACGGAGACTGAAGCTTTCTTT. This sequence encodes CASSLVGTETEAFF.